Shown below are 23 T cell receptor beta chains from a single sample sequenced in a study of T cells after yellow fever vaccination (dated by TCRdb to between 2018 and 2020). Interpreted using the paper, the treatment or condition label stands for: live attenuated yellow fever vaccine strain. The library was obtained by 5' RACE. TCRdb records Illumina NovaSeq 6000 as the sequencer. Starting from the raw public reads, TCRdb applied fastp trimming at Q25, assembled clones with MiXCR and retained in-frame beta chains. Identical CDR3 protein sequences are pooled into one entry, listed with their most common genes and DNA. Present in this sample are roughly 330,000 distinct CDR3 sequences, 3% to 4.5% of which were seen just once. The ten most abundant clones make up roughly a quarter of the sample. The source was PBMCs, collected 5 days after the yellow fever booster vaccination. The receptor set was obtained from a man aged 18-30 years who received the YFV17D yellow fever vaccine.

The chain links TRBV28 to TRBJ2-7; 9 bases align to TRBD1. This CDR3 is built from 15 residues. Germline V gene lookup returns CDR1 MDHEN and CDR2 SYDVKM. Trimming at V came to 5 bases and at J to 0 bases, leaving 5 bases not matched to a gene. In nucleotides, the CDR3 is TGTGCCAGCAGTCCGGGACAGGGAGTCTCCTACGAGCAGTACGTC. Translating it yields CASSPGQGVSYEQYV.

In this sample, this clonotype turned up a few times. The DNA of the CDR3 is TGCGCCAGCAGCTTGGGTGAAGGGAGCACTGAAGCTTTCTTT. As protein: CASSLGEGSTEAFF. The rearrangement links TRBV5-1 to TRBJ1-1, with D unresolved. Trimming removed 0 bases from V and 4 bases from J, with 10 bases in between. This CDR3 comprises 14 residues. Germline CDR1 SGHRS, CDR2 YFSETQ.

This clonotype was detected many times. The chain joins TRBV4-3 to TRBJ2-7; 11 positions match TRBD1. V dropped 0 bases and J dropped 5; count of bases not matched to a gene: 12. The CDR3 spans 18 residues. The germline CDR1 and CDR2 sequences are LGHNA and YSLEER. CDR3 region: CASSQDLSGTGGFDEQYF. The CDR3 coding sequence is TGCGCCAGCAGCCAAGATTTATCCGGGACAGGGGGATTTGACGAGCAGTACTTC.

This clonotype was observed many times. CDR3 sequence reads: CASSSGTEYNEQFF. The CDR3 coding sequence is TGTGCCAGCAGCTCCGGGACAGAGTACAATGAGCAGTTCTTC. The chain joins TRBV7-9 to TRBJ2-1; 7 nucleotides line up with TRBD1. The CDR3 covers 14 residues. Germline values: CDR1 SEHNR, CDR2 FQNEAQ (reference sequence). The V and J ends lost 4 bases and 4 bases, in that order; junction bases with no gene match: 4. Together with reference TRBV7-9 and TRBJ2-1, the CDR3 gives the full variable domain: DTGVSQNPRHKITKRGQNVTFRCDPISEHNRLYWYRQTLGQGPEFLTYFQNEAQLEKSRLLSDRFSAERPKGSFSTLEIQRTEQGDSAMYLCASSSGTEYNEQFFGPGTRLTVL.

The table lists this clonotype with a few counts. Written as DNA, the CDR3 is TGTGCCAGCAGCCATCCAAGGACTAGCGGATACAATGAGCAGTTCTTC. It specifies CASSHPRTSGYNEQFF. This chain connects TRBV13 to TRBJ2-1, with 10 bases aligning to TRBD2. J gave up 4 bases and V 5 bases, and 8 bases lay outside the gene matches. The length of the CDR3 is 16 residues. Germline CDR1 is PRHDT and CDR2 is FYEKMQ (reference sequence).

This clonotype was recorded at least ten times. This CDR3 reads CASSRERSSYEQYV. The CDR3 DNA reads TGTGCCAGCAGCAGGGAAAGGAGCTCCTACGAGCAGTACGTC. The chain has TRBV7-6 and TRBJ2-7; no clear D. The germline V gene has CDR1 SGHVS and CDR2 FNYEAQ. The CDR3 runs to 14 residues. V was pared by 5 bases and J by 0 bases, with 11 bases between.

Written as DNA, the CDR3 is TGTGCCAGCAGCCCTGTCAGCGCACAAGAGACCCAGTACTTC. The encoded protein is CASSPVSAQETQYF. This rearrangement joins TRBV12-3 or TRBV12-4 to TRBJ2-5; D unresolved. The CDR3 covers 14 residues. The V end lost 6 bases, the J end lost 2 bases, and 13 bases lay between the germline ends.

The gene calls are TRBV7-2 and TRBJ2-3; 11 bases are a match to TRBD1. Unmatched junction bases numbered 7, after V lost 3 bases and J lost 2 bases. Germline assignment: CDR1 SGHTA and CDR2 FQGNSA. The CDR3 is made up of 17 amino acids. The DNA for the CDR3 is TGTGCCAGCAGCTTCCGGGACAGGGGGAGATACACAGATACGCAGTATTTT. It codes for CASSFRDRGRYTDTQYF.

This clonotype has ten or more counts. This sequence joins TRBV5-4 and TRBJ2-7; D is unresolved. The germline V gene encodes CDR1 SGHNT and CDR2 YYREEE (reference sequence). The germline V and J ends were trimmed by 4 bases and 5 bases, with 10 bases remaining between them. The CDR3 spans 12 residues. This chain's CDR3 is CASSDRTDEQYF. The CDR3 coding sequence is TGTGCCAGCAGCGATCGGACCGACGAGCAGTACTTC.

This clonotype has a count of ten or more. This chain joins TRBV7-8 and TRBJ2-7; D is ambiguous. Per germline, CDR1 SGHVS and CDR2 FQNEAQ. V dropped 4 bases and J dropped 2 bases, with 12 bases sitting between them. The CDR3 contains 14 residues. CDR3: CASSSSPGPYEQYV. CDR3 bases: TGTGCCAGCAGCTCCTCCCCCGGTCCCTACGAGCAGTACGTC.

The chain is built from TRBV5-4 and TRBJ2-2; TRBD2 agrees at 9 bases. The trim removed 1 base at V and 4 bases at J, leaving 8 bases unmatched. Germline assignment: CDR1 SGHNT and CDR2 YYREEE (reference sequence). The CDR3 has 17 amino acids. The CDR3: CASSLLGGGAFTGELFF. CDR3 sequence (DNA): TGTGCCAGCAGCTTGTTGGGCGGGGGGGCCTTCACCGGGGAGCTGTTTTTT.

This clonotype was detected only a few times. CDR3 in DNA: TGCAGCGTTGAAGATCCGGGCTTCCCAAAGGGGCAGTTCTTC. This sequence encodes CSVEDPGFPKGQFF. The chain has TRBV29-1 and TRBJ2-1; D unresolved. Germline assignment: CDR1 SQVTM and CDR2 ANQGSEA. The CDR3 loop spans 14 amino acids. V was shortened by 0 bases and J by 12 bases, with 18 bases between the two germline ends.

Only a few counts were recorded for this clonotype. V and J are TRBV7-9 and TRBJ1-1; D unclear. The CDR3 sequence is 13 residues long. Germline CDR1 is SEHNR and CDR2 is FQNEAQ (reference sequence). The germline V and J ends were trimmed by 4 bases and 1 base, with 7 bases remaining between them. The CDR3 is CASSSTQNTEAFF. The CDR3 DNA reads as TGTGCCAGCAGCTCAACACAGAACACTGAAGCTTTCTTT.

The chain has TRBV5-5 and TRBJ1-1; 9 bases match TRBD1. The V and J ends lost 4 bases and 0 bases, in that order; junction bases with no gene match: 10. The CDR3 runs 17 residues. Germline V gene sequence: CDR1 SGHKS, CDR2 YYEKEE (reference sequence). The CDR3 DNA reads TGTGCCAGCAGCCCCGGACAGGGGACCGATATGAACACTGAAGCTTTCTTT. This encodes CASSPGQGTDMNTEAFF.

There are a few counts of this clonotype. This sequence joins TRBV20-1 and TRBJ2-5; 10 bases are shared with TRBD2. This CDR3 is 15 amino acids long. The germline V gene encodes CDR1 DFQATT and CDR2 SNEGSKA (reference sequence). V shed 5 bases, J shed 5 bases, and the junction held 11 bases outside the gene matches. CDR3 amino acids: CSAGRGSGGDETQYF. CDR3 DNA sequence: TGCAGTGCTGGTCGCGGAAGCGGGGGGGATGAGACCCAGTACTTC.

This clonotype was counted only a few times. DNA of the CDR3: TGTGCCAGCAGCGGGGAGACAGGGGTTTTCCATGAGCAGTTCTTC. Amino acid sequence: CASSGETGVFHEQFF. The chain has TRBV9 and TRBJ2-1, with 8 positions matching TRBD1. With V trimmed by 3 bases and J by 8 bases, 10 bases remained unmatched. The CDR3 has 15 amino acids. CDR1 is SGDLS and CDR2 is YYNGEE in the germline V gene.

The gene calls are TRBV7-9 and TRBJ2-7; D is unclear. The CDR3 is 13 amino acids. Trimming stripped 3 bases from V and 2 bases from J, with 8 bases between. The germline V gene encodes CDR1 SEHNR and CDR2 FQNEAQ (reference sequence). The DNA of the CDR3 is TGTGCCAGCAGCTTTGGGAATACCTACGAGCAGTACTTC. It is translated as CASSFGNTYEQYF.

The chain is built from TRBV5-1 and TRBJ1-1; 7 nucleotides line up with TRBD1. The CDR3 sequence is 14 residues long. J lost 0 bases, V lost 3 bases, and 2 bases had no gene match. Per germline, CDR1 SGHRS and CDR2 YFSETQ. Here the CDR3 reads CASSSTGMNTEAFF. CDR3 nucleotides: TGCGCCAGCAGCTCGACAGGGATGAACACTGAAGCTTTCTTT.

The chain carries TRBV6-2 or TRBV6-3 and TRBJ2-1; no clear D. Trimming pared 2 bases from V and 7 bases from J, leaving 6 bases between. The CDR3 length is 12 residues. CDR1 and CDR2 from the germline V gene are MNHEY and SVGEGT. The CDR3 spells CASSYGWNEQFF. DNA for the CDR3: TGTGCCAGCAGTTACGGGTGGAATGAGCAGTTCTTC.

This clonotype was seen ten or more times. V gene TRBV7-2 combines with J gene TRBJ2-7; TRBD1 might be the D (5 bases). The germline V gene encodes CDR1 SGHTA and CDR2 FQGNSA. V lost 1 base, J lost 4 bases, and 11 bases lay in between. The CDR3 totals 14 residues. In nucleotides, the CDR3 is TGTGCCAGCAGCTTAGTGGCAGGGCTATACGAGCAGTACTTC. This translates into CASSLVAGLYEQYF.

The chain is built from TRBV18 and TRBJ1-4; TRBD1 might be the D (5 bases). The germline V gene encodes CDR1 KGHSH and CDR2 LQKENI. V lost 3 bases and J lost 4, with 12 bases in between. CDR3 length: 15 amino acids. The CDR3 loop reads CASSPSRAVNEKLFF. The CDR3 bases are TGTGCCAGCTCACCTAGCAGGGCCGTTAATGAAAAACTGTTTTTT.

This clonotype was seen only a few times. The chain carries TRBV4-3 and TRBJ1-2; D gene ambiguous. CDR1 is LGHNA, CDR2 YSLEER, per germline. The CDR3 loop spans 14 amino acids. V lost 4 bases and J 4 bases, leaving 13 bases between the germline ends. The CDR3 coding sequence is TGCGCCAGCAGCCCCGGTTCGTCTGTCTATGGCTACACCTTC. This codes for CASSPGSSVYGYTF.

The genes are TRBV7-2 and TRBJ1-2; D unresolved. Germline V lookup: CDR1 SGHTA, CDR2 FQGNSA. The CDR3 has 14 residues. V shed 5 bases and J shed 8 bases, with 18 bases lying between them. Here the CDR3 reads CASSQVGQAWGYTF. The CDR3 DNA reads TGTGCCAGCAGCCAAGTCGGGCAGGCATGGGGCTACACCTTC.